This T cell receptor beta chain was identified during a study of T cell repertoires in cytomegalovirus infection. The overall study: Based on public TCR beta signatures, there were indications of CMV infection and of a matching HLA type. Points from the study as a whole: HLA-C-restricted CMV clonotypes gave the most frequent clonotype in two of eight donors.

One entry per CDR3 protein results from TCRdb running MiXCR on the reads. The top ten hold about half of the sample, which has approximately 600,000 distinct CDR3 sequences, about 40% seen once. This CDR3 spans 16 amino acids. The V end lost 5 bases, the J end lost 5 bases, and 16 bases lay between the germline ends. The germline gives CDR1 SGHVS, CDR2 FNYEAQ. This clonotype was seen a handful of times. Its cognate antigen is unknown. The receptor was isolated from a human donor in good health (CMV status not recorded). Some clones in this sample may be carry-over from other donors' samples. The sequencing used cultured PBMCs, collected from culture after CMV antigen stimulation. The chain combines TRBV7-6 with TRBJ1-6; tentatively, D is TRBD1 (6 bases). The CDR3 sequence is CASSPTGSVNNSPLHF. The CDR3 coding sequence is TGTGCCAGCAGCCCCACAGGGTCCGTCAATAATTCACCCCTCCACTTT.